This T cell receptor (beta chain) was recovered during a study of cytomegalovirus exposure and HLA in healthy donors. This CDR3 region has 13 residues. CDR1 is GTSNPN and CDR2 is SVGIG in the germline V gene (reference sequence). The ends were cut back, 0 bases at V and 5 bases at J, with 10 bases in the middle. This clone was observed a few times. Use of 60 Vbeta and 13 Jbeta primers characterized the PCR. Method: immunoSEQ multiplex PCR; TCRdb's copy keeps in-frame clones and lacks some. The sample carries over 100,000 clones, roughly two thirds recorded once. This chain joins TRBV30 and TRBJ2-5, with TRBD2 as a possible D gene (6 bases). The sequenced material came from PBMCs. This TCR was sampled from a woman aged 25 to 39 in good health and CMV-seronegative. For the CDR3, the DNA is TGTGCCTGGAGTGTATTCAGCGGGGAGACCCAGTACTTC. Its protein is CAWSVFSGETQYF.